These 20 T cell receptor beta chains were all obtained from the same sample, sequenced in a study of T cell responses to AZD1222 COVID-19 vaccine. Assay used: immunoSEQ multiplex PCR; TCRdb lists only in-frame clones, some missing. The sample consists of some 200,000 clones, roughly 88% of them appearing once. Material: peripheral blood, obtained on day 0 of AZD1222 vaccination. Receptors were obtained from an adult in good health.

This clone was counted a single time. The chain uses TRBV27 and TRBJ2-1; 8 bases match TRBD1. The CDR3 contains 17 residues. V shed 6 bases and J 5 bases; nucleotides not matched to a gene: 15. Germline V gene lookup returns CDR1 MNHEY and CDR2 SMNVEV (reference sequence). The CDR3, as DNA: TGTGCCAGCAGCCTACAAATTCGGACAGGGTGGGACAATGAGCAGTTCTTC. Translating gives CASSLQIRTGWDNEQFF.

The rearrangement joins TRBV12-3 or TRBV12-4 to TRBJ2-6; unclear D gene. CDR3 length: 12 amino acids. V was clipped by 6 bases and J by 4 bases, with 4 bases between them. CDR3 nucleotide sequence: TGTGCCAGCAGCACCGGGGCCAACGTCCTGACTTTC. Protein: CASSTGANVLTF.

The chain is built from TRBV12-3 or TRBV12-4 and TRBJ1-5; no firm D call. V was clipped by 1 base and J by 7 bases, with 8 bases between them. This CDR3 spans 13 amino acids. The CDR3 reads CASSLVGGQPQHF. DNA for the CDR3: TGTGCCAGCAGTTTAGTGGGTGGCCAGCCCCAGCATTTT.

The V gene is TRBV10-1, the J gene TRBJ1-5; D unresolved. The V and J ends lost 7 bases and 3 bases respectively, with 16 bases between them. This CDR3 region has 15 residues. Germline V gene lookup returns CDR1 WNHNN and CDR2 SYGVQD (reference sequence). The DNA of the CDR3 is TGCGCCAGCAAAACGTGGGAGGGCGACAATCAGCCCCAGCATTTT. Amino acids: CASKTWEGDNQPQHF.

This clone was seen only once. The CDR3 DNA reads as TGTGCCAGCCAGTCCTCGGGACAGTCAAATCAGCCCCAGCATTTT. Amino acid sequence: CASQSSGQSNQPQHF. The V and J genes are TRBV19 and TRBJ1-5; 7 bases fit TRBD1. The CDR3 has 15 amino acids. After removal of 9 bases from V and 4 bases from J, the junction contained 12 bases not matched to a gene. Germline assignment: CDR1 LNHDA and CDR2 SQIVND (reference sequence).

The chain is built from TRBV20-1 and TRBJ2-3, with D unclear. In germline, CDR1 is DFQATT, CDR2 SNEGSKA (reference sequence). V gave up 3 bases and J gave up 0 bases, with 13 bases separating them. This CDR3 comprises 15 residues. This chain's CDR3 is CSASIPGSSTDTQYF. CDR3 sequence (DNA): TGCAGTGCTAGTATCCCCGGGTCTAGCACAGATACGCAGTATTTT.

The chain combines TRBV27 with TRBJ1-2; D unresolved. V gave up 3 bases and J gave up 6 bases, with 11 bases separating them. The germline gives CDR1 MNHEY, CDR2 SMNVEV (reference sequence). The CDR3 totals 13 residues. CDR3 sequence: CASSFDGWNGYTF. The CDR3 DNA reads TGTGCCAGCAGTTTTGATGGCTGGAATGGCTACACCTTC.

This sequence joins TRBV4-1 and TRBJ2-1; possibly TRBD1 or TRBD2 for D (5 bases each). The CDR3 runs 15 residues. Trimming left V 2 bases short and J 7 bases short, with 15 bases between. CDR1 and CDR2 (germline): MGHRA, YSYEKL. The CDR3 DNA is TGCGCCAGCAGCCAAACCCCAGGGCGGACTAATGAGCAGTTCTTC. As protein: CASSQTPGRTNEQFF.

V and J are TRBV15 and TRBJ2-7; D is perhaps TRBD1 (6 bases). The CDR3 length is 13 residues. Trimming pared 4 bases from V and 3 bases from J, leaving 10 bases between. Germline assignment: CDR1 LNHNV and CDR2 YYDKDF (reference sequence). CDR3 amino acids: CATSTGDIYEQYF. In DNA form, the CDR3 reads TGTGCCACCAGCACCGGGGACATCTACGAGCAGTACTTC.

This sequence joins TRBV6-6 and TRBJ2-2, with D hard to call. CDR3 length: 16 residues. Germline assignment: CDR1 MNHNY and CDR2 SVGAGI (reference sequence). Trimming cost V 1 base and J 0 bases, with 9 bases left between them. The CDR3 here is CASSYYGATNTGELFF. The DNA of the CDR3 is TGTGCCAGCAGTTACTACGGAGCAACGAACACCGGGGAGCTGTTTTTT.

V gene TRBV27 combines with J gene TRBJ2-5; D is perhaps TRBD2 (5 bases). From germline, CDR1 is MNHEY and CDR2 SMNVEV (reference sequence). The CDR3 length is 15 residues. Trimming stripped 3 bases from V and 4 bases from J, with 15 bases between. Here the CDR3 DNA reads TGTGCCAGCAGTTTTCTCGGGGATCATTTAGAGACCCAGTACTTC. This gives the protein CASSFLGDHLETQYF.

The rearrangement uses TRBV27 and TRBJ1-5; 9 bases map to TRBD1. The CDR3 consists of 13 residues. The germline CDR1 and CDR2 sequences are MNHEY and SMNVEV (reference sequence). The J segment lost 5 bases and the V segment lost 8 bases, leaving 4 bases of the junction unmatched. CDR3 DNA: TGTGCCAGCTGGGACAGGGTTCATCAGCCCCAGCATTTT. This encodes CASWDRVHQPQHF.

This clone was seen more than once but under ten times. The chain uses TRBV5-1 and TRBJ1-2; perhaps TRBD1 as D (6 bases). Germline lookup yields CDR1 SGHRS and CDR2 YFSETQ. The length of the CDR3 is 13 residues. Trimming pared 4 bases from V and 8 bases from J, leaving 15 bases between. This CDR3 reads CASSPQGGDGYTF. CDR3 coding DNA: TGCGCCAGCAGCCCTCAAGGGGGAGACGGCTACACCTTC.

This chain joins TRBV29-1 and TRBJ2-2; D may be TRBD2 (7 bases). The ends were cut back, 7 bases at V and 4 bases at J, with 13 bases in the middle. From germline, CDR1 is SQVTM and CDR2 ANQGSEA. The CDR3 is made up of 13 amino acids. The CDR3 reads CSAYREGTGELFF. The CDR3 region has the DNA TGCAGCGCCTACAGGGAGGGCACCGGGGAGCTGTTTTTT.

The V and J genes are TRBV6-5 and TRBJ1-4, with 9 bases aligning to TRBD1. The V and J ends lost 4 bases and 3 bases, in that order; junction bases with no gene match: 6. CDR1 MNHEY and CDR2 SVGAGI come from the germline V gene. The length of the CDR3 is 16 residues. CDR3: CASSSKRQGANEKLFF. The CDR3 coding sequence is TGTGCCAGCAGTTCGAAAAGACAGGGGGCTAATGAAAAACTGTTTTTT.

The chain joins TRBV9 to TRBJ2-7, with unresolved D. Trimming removed 4 bases from V and 2 bases from J, with 10 bases in between. Looked up from germline, CDR1 is SGDLS and CDR2 is YYNGEE. The CDR3 loop spans 13 amino acids. CDR3: CASSLTPTYEQYF. CDR3 in DNA: TGTGCCAGCAGCTTAACACCCACCTACGAGCAGTACTTC.

The CDR3 loop is CASSQDNRGGRYEQYF. CDR3 coding DNA: TGTGCCAGCAGCCAAGATAACCGGGGGGGCCGCTACGAGCAGTACTTC. The chain has TRBV3-1 (or the pseudogene TRBV3-2) and TRBJ2-7; 8 bases are shared with TRBD2. CDR1 is LGHDT, CDR2 YNNKEL, per germline (reference sequence). Trimming at V came to 0 bases and at J to 3 bases, leaving 7 bases not matched to a gene. The CDR3 is 16 residues long.

The J gene is TRBJ2-2, the V gene TRBV18, with 7 positions matching TRBD2. Germline V CDR1 and CDR2: KGHSH, LQKENI. V lost 6 bases to trimming and J lost 3 bases; unmatched junction nucleotides: 4. The CDR3 contains 14 residues. The CDR3 nucleotides read TGTGCCAGCTCCAAACGGGGGGACACCGGGGAGCTGTTTTTT. This codes for CASSKRGDTGELFF.

This clone was counted only a few times. Written as DNA, the CDR3 is TGTGCCATCAGTGAGTCGGGAGTTCTGAATTCACCCCTCCACTTT. Its translation is CAISESGVLNSPLHF. This chain connects TRBV10-3 to TRBJ1-6; D call uncertain. The CDR3 is made up of 15 amino acids. Looked up from germline, CDR1 is ENHRY and CDR2 is SYGVKD. The germline V and J ends were trimmed by 0 bases and 7 bases, with 10 bases remaining between them.

The chain recombines TRBV10-3 with TRBJ1-1, with 7 bases lining up with TRBD1. Per germline, CDR1 ENHRY and CDR2 SYGVKD. The CDR3 is made up of 16 amino acids. J gave up 1 base and V 6 bases, and 11 bases lay outside the gene matches. CDR3 sequence: CAISKIGTAENTEAFF. CDR3 coding DNA: TGTGCCATCAGCAAGATCGGGACAGCGGAGAACACTGAAGCTTTCTTT.